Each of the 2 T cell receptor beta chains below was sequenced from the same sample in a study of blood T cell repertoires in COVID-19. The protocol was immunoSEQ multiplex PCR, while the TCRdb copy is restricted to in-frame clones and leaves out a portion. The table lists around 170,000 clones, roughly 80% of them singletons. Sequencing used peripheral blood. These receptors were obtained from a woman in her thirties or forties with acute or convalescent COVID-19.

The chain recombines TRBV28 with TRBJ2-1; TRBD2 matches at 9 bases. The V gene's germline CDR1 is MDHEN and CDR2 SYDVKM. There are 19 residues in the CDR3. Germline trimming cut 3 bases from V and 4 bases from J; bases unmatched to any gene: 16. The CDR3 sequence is CASSFQYRWGLATYNEQFF. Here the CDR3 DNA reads TGTGCCAGCAGTTTTCAATATCGTTGGGGACTAGCCACATACAATGAGCAGTTCTTC.

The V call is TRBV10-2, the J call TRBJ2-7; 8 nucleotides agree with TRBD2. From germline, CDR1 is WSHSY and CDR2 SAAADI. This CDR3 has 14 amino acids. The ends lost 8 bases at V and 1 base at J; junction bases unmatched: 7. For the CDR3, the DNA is TGCGCCAGCGCGCCCGGGGGGGGGTCCTACGAGCAGTACTTC. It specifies CASAPGGGSYEQYF.